Presented here are 18 T cell receptor beta chains from one specimen sequenced in a study of identical twins. A single record per CDR3 protein comes from TCRdb applying MiXCR to the 5' RACE reads. The data hold 570,000 or so distinct CDR3 sequences, with approximately 10% observed a single time. This same sample was also taken into another study, of yellow fever vaccine responses in identical twins.

Sequencing used PBMCs. The receptors originated from a woman between 18 and 29 years old in good health.

This clonotype occurred many times. The chain combines TRBV29-1 with TRBJ1-1; D is uncertain. Germline loops: CDR1 SQVTM, CDR2 ANQGSEA. This CDR3 has 11 residues. Trimming shortened V by 7 bases and J by 7 bases, and 13 bases separated the two germline ends. CDR3 residues: CSAREWGEAFF. Here the CDR3 DNA reads TGCAGCGCCCGAGAGTGGGGTGAAGCTTTCTTT. Variable domain in full (rest from reference TRBV29-1 and TRBJ1-1): SAVISQKPSRDICQRGTSLTIQCQVDSQVTMMFWYRQQPGQSLTLIATANQGSEATYESGFVIDKFPISRPNLTFSTLTVSNMSPEDSSIYLCSAREWGEAFFGQGTRLTVV.

There are many counts of this clonotype. This chain joins TRBV4-1 and TRBJ2-1; 9 bases are shared with TRBD1. Unmatched junction bases numbered 4, after V lost 3 bases and J lost 1 base. Germline CDR1 is MGHRA and CDR2 is YSYEKL. The CDR3 consists of 16 residues. The CDR3 sequence is CASSQLGTGSYNEQFF. The CDR3 coding sequence is TGCGCCAGCAGCCAGCTGGGGACAGGGTCCTACAATGAGCAGTTCTTC.

This clonotype came up a few times. This chain connects TRBV9 to TRBJ2-3; 8 bases fit TRBD1. Germline CDR1 and CDR2: SGDLS and YYNGEE. J was trimmed by 0 bases and V by 1 base; bases with no gene match: 4. The CDR3 is made up of 16 amino acids. The CDR3 loop reads CASSVQGARSTDTQYF. CDR3 coding DNA: TGTGCCAGCAGCGTACAGGGGGCGCGGAGCACAGATACGCAGTATTTT. Combining the CDR3 with reference TRBV9 and TRBJ2-3 gives the whole variable domain DSGVTQTPKHLITATGQRVTLRCSPRSGDLSVYWYQQSLDQGLQFLIQYYNGEERAKGNILERFSAQQFPDLHSELNLSSLELGDSALYFCASSVQGARSTDTQYFGPGTRLTVL.

V is TRBV12-3 or TRBV12-4 and J is TRBJ1-2, with TRBD1 matching over 10 bases. With V trimmed by 6 bases and J by 3 bases, 13 bases remained unmatched. The CDR3 runs 17 residues. The CDR3 DNA reads as TGTGCCAGCAGCCCCCGGGACAGGGGATCAGGGTACTATGGCTACACCTTC. Translation gives CASSPRDRGSGYYGYTF.

This clonotype was detected many times. The chain uses TRBV5-1 and TRBJ2-1, with 7 bases lining up with TRBD2. The CDR3 is 15 amino acids. V shed 6 bases and J 3 bases; nucleotides not matched to a gene: 9. CDR1 is SGHRS and CDR2 is YFSETQ in the germline V gene. CDR3 protein: CASMEVAGDYNEQFF. CDR3 DNA sequence: TGCGCCAGCATGGAGGTAGCGGGCGACTACAATGAGCAGTTCTTC.

This clonotype was seen more than once but under ten times. This sequence joins TRBV20-1 and TRBJ1-2, with a tentative D call TRBD1 (6 bases). With 2 bases removed from V and 8 bases from J, the gap between germline ends came to 21 bases. The CDR3 spans 15 residues. Germline-derived CDR1 and CDR2 are DFQATT and SNEGSKA (reference sequence). The CDR3 here is CSARQPDSLIWGYTF. In DNA, the CDR3 is TGCAGTGCTAGACAACCGGACAGTCTAATATGGGGCTACACCTTC.

The chain has TRBV29-1 and TRBJ2-3; D not certain. V was clipped by 3 bases and J by 4 bases, with 11 bases between them. CDR3 length: 13 amino acids. Looked up from germline, CDR1 is SQVTM and CDR2 is ANQGSEA. The CDR3 DNA sequence: TGCAGCGTTGAGGGCAGGAAGCCAGATACGCAGTATTTT. This sequence encodes CSVEGRKPDTQYF.

This chain joins TRBV7-2 and TRBJ2-7; 13 bases line up with TRBD2. The CDR3 sequence is 14 residues long. Germline V gives CDR1 SGHTA, CDR2 FQGNSA. The ends lost 5 bases at V and 5 bases at J; junction bases unmatched: 3. CDR3 sequence reads: CASSQTSGGHEQYF. CDR3 sequence (DNA): TGTGCCAGCAGCCAGACTAGCGGGGGGCACGAGCAGTACTTC.

This clonotype has ten or more counts. The chain employs TRBV11-2 and TRBJ2-1, with D perhaps TRBD2 (5 bases). Trimming took 4 bases from V and 15 from J, leaving 16 bases between them. Germline CDR1 reads SGHAT; CDR2 reads FQNNGV. The CDR3 is 12 residues long. In DNA form, the CDR3 reads TGTGCCAGCAGCTCCCTCCTGGACGAGGGGTTCTTC. Its protein is CASSSLLDEGFF. Using reference TRBV11-2 and TRBJ2-1 for the parts outside the CDR3, the full variable domain is EAGVAQSPRYKIIEKRQSVAFWCNPISGHATLYWYQQILGQGPKLLIQFQNNGVVDDSQLPKDRFSAERLKGVDSTLKIQPAKLEDSAVYLCASSSLLDEGFFGPGTRLTVL.

This clonotype has just a few counts. This chain uses TRBV7-9 with TRBJ1-2; 7 nucleotides agree with TRBD1. V lost 5 bases to trimming and J lost 8 bases; unmatched junction nucleotides: 8. The germline gives CDR1 SEHNR, CDR2 FQNEAQ (reference sequence). This CDR3 is 13 amino acids long. CDR3 sequence (DNA): TGTGCCAGCAGCCCCAGACAGGGCGGAGGCTACACCTTC. Translated, it gives CASSPRQGGGYTF.

This clonotype was found many times. The rearrangement uses TRBV5-1 and TRBJ2-1; a possible D gene is TRBD1 (6 bases). V lost 3 bases and J 5 bases, leaving 15 bases between the germline ends. The germline CDR1 and CDR2 sequences are SGHRS and YFSETQ. This CDR3 has 15 amino acids. CDR3 protein: CASSSILGANNEQFF. The CDR3 DNA reads TGCGCCAGCAGCTCGATTTTGGGGGCCAACAATGAGCAGTTCTTC.

This clonotype came up a few times. V is TRBV4-3 and J is TRBJ2-7; D unclear. Between the trimmed V and J ends, which lost 1 base and 13 bases, there was a span of 14 bases. Germline CDR1 is LGHNA and CDR2 is YSLEER. The CDR3 runs 12 residues. In nucleotides, the CDR3 is TGCGCCAGCAGCCAAGGGGGTGGACCTCTCTACTTC. Translating it yields CASSQGGGPLYF.

The rearrangement uses TRBV20-1 and TRBJ2-7; the D is unclear. Trimming took off 0 bases at V and 2 bases at J, with 11 bases between the two ends. Per the germline V gene, CDR1 is DFQATT and CDR2 is SNEGSKA (reference sequence). This CDR3 region has 14 residues. The CDR3 loop is CSARDSQLAYEQYF. The CDR3 region has the DNA TGCAGTGCTAGAGATTCCCAGTTAGCCTACGAGCAGTACTTC.

The CDR3 region has the DNA TGCGCCAGCAGCCATCCGGGACAGGGGCAAGAGACCCAGTACTTC. Its protein is CASSHPGQGQETQYF. This chain links TRBV5-1 with TRBJ2-5; 10 positions match TRBD1. The V segment lost 4 bases and the J segment 2 bases; nucleotides outside the gene matches: 5. Germline CDR1 is SGHRS and CDR2 is YFSETQ. This CDR3 region has 15 residues.

The V call is TRBV7-9, the J call TRBJ2-3; D unclear. The germline gives CDR1 SEHNR, CDR2 FQNEAQ (reference sequence). The CDR3 runs to 15 residues. Deletions cut 6 bases from V and 0 bases from J, with 13 bases between. Here the CDR3 reads CASRPERLSTDTQYF. For the CDR3, the DNA is TGTGCCAGCAGACCCGAGAGACTTAGCACAGATACGCAGTATTTT. The whole variable domain, filled in from reference TRBV7-9 and TRBJ2-3, reads DTGVSQNPRHKITKRGQNVTFRCDPISEHNRLYWYRQTLGQGPEFLTYFQNEAQLEKSRLLSDRFSAERPKGSFSTLEIQRTEQGDSAMYLCASRPERLSTDTQYFGPGTRLTVL.

This chain connects TRBV10-3 to TRBJ1-2; 8 bases fit TRBD1. Per the germline V gene, CDR1 is ENHRY and CDR2 is SYGVKD. V lost 3 bases to trimming and J lost 1 base; unmatched junction nucleotides: 7. This CDR3 contains 16 residues. The CDR3 region has the DNA TGTGCCATCAGTGACTCAAGGACAGGGAGTAACTATGGCTACACCTTC. Its protein is CAISDSRTGSNYGYTF.

This clonotype was detected ten times or more. The gene calls are TRBV12-3 or TRBV12-4 and TRBJ2-3; the D is unclear. There are 11 residues in the CDR3. V was pared by 5 bases and J by 3 bases, with 3 bases between. The CDR3 loop is CASSQTDTQYF. The DNA for the CDR3 is TGTGCCAGCAGTCAGACAGATACGCAGTATTTT.

This clonotype has only a few counts. The chain uses TRBV7-9 and TRBJ2-1; D gene ambiguous. Trimming shortened V by 7 bases and J by 5 bases, and 12 bases separated the two germline ends. Germline values: CDR1 SEHNR, CDR2 FQNEAQ (reference sequence). CDR3 length: 13 residues. The chain's CDR3 is CASTMGSNNEQFF. CDR3 nucleotide sequence: TGTGCCAGCACCATGGGTTCCAACAATGAGCAGTTCTTC.